Listed here are 20 T cell receptor beta chains from one sample, sequenced in a study of T cells expressing NK-cell markers. TCRdb re-called the 5' RACE reads and catalogs CDR3 proteins one per entry, DNA excluded. The table lists more than 120,000 distinct CDR3 sequences. The sequencing input was blood T cells: a sorted CD56 or NKG2C T cell subset, CD4+ or CD8+ T cells, or bulk PBMC T cells (not recorded which). The source of these receptors is a man younger than 30 in good health.

The chain combines TRBV4-3 with TRBJ1-6. Germline CDR1 reads LGHNA; CDR2 reads YSLEER. The CDR3 spans 17 residues. CDR3 residues: CASSQDGVSGEDSPLHF.

The chain uses TRBV4-2 and TRBJ2-7; the D gene TCRdb calls, TRBD2, cannot be checked with no DNA. Germline V gene lookup returns CDR1 LGHNA and CDR2 YNFKEQ. The CDR3 covers 20 residues. This CDR3 is CASSQETHISVAGRTYEQYF.

The chain uses TRBV28 and TRBJ2-1; TCRdb's D call, TRBD1, is unchecked because there is no DNA. CDR1 and CDR2 (germline): MDHEN, SYDVKM. CDR3 length: 14 amino acids. CDR3 protein: CASSFFAREAQQFF.

This chain joins TRBV20-1 and TRBJ2-1; TCRdb designates TRBD2, a call that cannot be tested without DNA. CDR3 length: 17 residues. From germline, CDR1 is DFQATT and CDR2 SNEGSKA (reference sequence). The CDR3 here is CSARPGTSGRAIGEQFF.

The genes are TRBV5-6 and TRBJ2-1; there is no DNA to check the TCRdb D call of TRBD1. From germline, CDR1 is SGHDT and CDR2 YYEEEE. The CDR3 spans 17 residues. This CDR3 is CASSPRQGGSSYNEQFF.

The chain has TRBV29-1 and TRBJ2-3; without DNA, the TCRdb call of TRBD2 cannot be checked. Germline V gene lookup returns CDR1 SQVTM and CDR2 ANQGSEA. There are 19 residues in the CDR3. The CDR3 region is CSVLGSDGRLAGSTDTQYF.

This chain connects TRBV10-3 to TRBJ2-2. Per germline, CDR1 ENHRY and CDR2 SYGVKD. The CDR3 consists of 13 residues. The CDR3 protein is CAIRVTNTGELFF.

The chain has TRBV20-1 and TRBJ2-1; TCRdb reports TRBD1, a call that lacks DNA to check it against. CDR1 and CDR2 from the germline V gene are DFQATT and SNEGSKA (reference sequence). The length of the CDR3 is 14 residues. The CDR3 sequence: CSASPDRGITEQFF.

The chain recombines TRBV6-4 with TRBJ2-1; the D call of TRBD2 rests on TCRdb alone, since no DNA is present to check it. This CDR3 region has 16 residues. The germline V gene encodes CDR1 MRHNA and CDR2 SNTAGT. CDR3 in amino acids: CASSESLASGRDEQFF.

The chain has TRBV12-3 or TRBV12-4 and TRBJ2-5; checking the TCRdb D call of TRBD2 is not possible without DNA. The CDR3 consists of 16 residues. The CDR3 sequence: CASTGGAGGSIETQYF.

The chain combines TRBV19 with TRBJ2-1; the D call from TCRdb, TRBD1, cannot be confirmed without DNA. Germline V CDR1 and CDR2: LNHDA, SQIVND (reference sequence). CDR3 length: 16 residues. The CDR3: CASTLVGASSYNEQFF.

The V and J genes are TRBV13 and TRBJ2-5; there is no DNA to check the TCRdb D call of TRBD1. Germline V gene data show CDR1 as PRHDT and CDR2 as FYEKMQ (reference sequence). This CDR3 spans 14 amino acids. The CDR3 loop is CASSLGQGMETQYF.

V gene TRBV6-5 combines with J gene TRBJ2-3; TCRdb names TRBD1, which stays unverified in the absence of DNA. The CDR3 runs to 14 residues. The germline V gene encodes CDR1 MNHEY and CDR2 SVGAGI. CDR3 sequence: CASSYARGEDTQYF.

The chain links TRBV19 to TRBJ2-7. Germline V CDR1 and CDR2: LNHDA, SQIVND (reference sequence). The CDR3 spans 14 residues. The CDR3 spells CASSSSGSAYEQYF. The full variable domain, rest sourced from reference TRBV19 and TRBJ2-7, is DGGITQSPKYLFRKEGQNVTLSCEQNLNHDAMYWYRQDPGQGLRLIYYSQIVNDFQKGDIAEGYSVSREKKESFPLTVTSAQKNPTAFYLCASSSSGSAYEQYFGPGTRLTVT.

This chain joins TRBV10-3 and TRBJ2-2; checking the TCRdb D call of TRBD2 is not possible without DNA. This CDR3 region has 13 residues. Germline V lookup: CDR1 ENHRY, CDR2 SYGVKD. The CDR3 sequence: CAILGPNTGELFF.

The chain uses TRBV29-1 and TRBJ2-2; the TCRdb call, TRBD1, lacks DNA for checking. CDR3 length equals 17 residues. Germline V gene data show CDR1 as SQVTM and CDR2 as ANQGSEA. The CDR3 spells CSVEGEVGNSNTGELFF.

The V call is TRBV4-1, the J call TRBJ2-1; without DNA, the TCRdb call of TRBD1 cannot be checked. The V gene's germline CDR1 is MGHRA and CDR2 YSYEKL. The CDR3 is 17 amino acids. CDR3 sequence: CASSQAVGGPGDYEQFF.

This sequence joins TRBV12-3 or TRBV12-4 and TRBJ2-2; TCRdb gives TRBD1 as the D gene, but with no DNA this cannot be confirmed. The CDR3 totals 15 residues. CDR3 sequence reads: CASSLRGVATGELFF.

The chain is built from TRBV19 and TRBJ2-1; TCRdb outputs TRBD2, but without DNA this stays unchecked. CDR1 is LNHDA, CDR2 SQIVND, per germline (reference sequence). The CDR3 is made up of 14 amino acids. The CDR3 sequence: CASSWGEGQNEQFF.

The chain has TRBV5-4 and TRBJ1-1; TCRdb's D gene call, TRBD1, goes unchecked for lack of DNA. Germline CDR1 SGHNT, CDR2 YYREEE (reference sequence). This CDR3 has 14 residues. The CDR3 protein is CASTSGGGDTEAFF.